Below, one T cell receptor (beta chain) is given with its context. The study drew participants aged roughly 18 to 89 years from roughly 25 US areas. This sample was taken from a study of blood T cell repertoires in COVID-19. Study in general: The United States, Italy and Spain supplied acute and convalescent COVID-19 samples. Sources were T cells, B-cell-depleted T cells, or PBMCs; the material itself was cDNA or gDNA.

Only in-frame clones appear in the TCRdb table, and some are missing; sequencing was by immunoSEQ multiplex PCR. The sample yields more than 150,000 clones, around 80% seen once. Germline V gives CDR1 SGHRS, CDR2 YFSETQ. V gave up 4 bases and J gave up 0 bases, with 7 bases separating them. This CDR3 has 13 amino acids. The chain carries TRBV5-1 and TRBJ1-1; tentatively, D is TRBD1 (5 bases). The TCR comes from a woman aged 60 to 75 who had recovered from COVID-19. Sequenced input: PBMCs or T cells enriched from blood (not recorded which). CDR3 coding DNA: TGCGCCAGCAGCCTGACAGTGAACACTGAAGCTTTCTTT. Protein sequence: CASSLTVNTEAFF.